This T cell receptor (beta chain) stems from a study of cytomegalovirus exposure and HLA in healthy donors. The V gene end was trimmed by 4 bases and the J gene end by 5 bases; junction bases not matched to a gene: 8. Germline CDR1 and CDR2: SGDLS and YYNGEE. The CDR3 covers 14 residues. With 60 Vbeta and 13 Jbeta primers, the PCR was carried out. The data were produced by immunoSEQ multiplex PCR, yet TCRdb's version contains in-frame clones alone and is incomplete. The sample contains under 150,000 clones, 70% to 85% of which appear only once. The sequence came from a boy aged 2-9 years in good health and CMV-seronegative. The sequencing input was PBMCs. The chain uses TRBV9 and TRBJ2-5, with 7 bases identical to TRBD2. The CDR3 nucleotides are TGTGCCAGCAGCCTGTCTAGCGGTGTCGAGACCCAGTACTTC. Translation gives CASSLSSGVETQYF.